This TCR beta chain appears in the sequencing data of a study of naive and memory T cell subsets. Findings and limits, study-wide: From naive to CM, EM and EMRA, diversity decreased and Gini increased.

The beta constant-region primer was an equimolar mix of two oligonucleotides covering TRBC1 and TRBC2. TCRdb redid the calling of the UMI-ligation and nested PCR reads with MiXCR, one entry per CDR3 protein. Among approximately 85,000 distinct CDR3 sequences listed, about 7% were seen once. Overnight CMV lysate stimulation of fresh PBMCs defined donor CMV status by CD4+ IFNgamma. Four subsets defined by CD45RA and CD27 were sorted after CD3, CD4, CD8 and live/dead staining. This clonotype was picked up many times. Its antigen is currently unknown. The source is a human donor in good health. Sequencing was carried out using central memory CD4+ T cells from blood.

The DNA for the CDR3 is TGTGCCAGCAGCCCACGTAGTAATGAAAAACTGTTTTTT. Amino acid sequence: CASSPRSNEKLFF. The chain recombines TRBV7-6 with TRBJ1-4, with unresolved D. CDR1 is SGHVS, CDR2 FNYEAQ, per germline. V was clipped by 5 bases and J by 4 bases, with 8 bases between them. The CDR3 length is 13 residues.